The 3 T cell receptor beta chains given below trace back to one sample, sequenced in a study of blood T cells in healthy people across ages. A J-beta primer mix and a sample-barcoded 5' primer were used in a second PCR of about 7 to 11 cycles. MiXCR, applied by TCRdb to the 5' RACE reads, yields one record per CDR3 protein. The sample shows hundreds of thousands of distinct CDR3 sequences, under 35% of them seen only once. Input material: blood. The receptor source for this set is a woman at least 80 years old in good health.

Details on this clonotype: A much larger clone sits a single nucleotide away, making a read error possible. The CDR3 loop reads CAGSFRGVNEQFF. The CDR3 DNA is TGTGCCGGCAGTTTTAGGGGGGTCAATGAGCAGTTCTTC. The J gene is TRBJ2-1, the V gene TRBV12-3 or TRBV12-4; D tentatively fits TRBD1 or TRBD2 (6 bases each). This CDR3 contains 13 residues.

On this clonotype: A read error may be the cause here, since a much bigger clone is one base away. The chain is built from TRBV7-2 and TRBJ2-7; D possibly matches TRBD1 or TRBD2 (5 bases each). This CDR3 spans 14 amino acids. V lost 0 bases to trimming and J lost 7 bases, with 13 bases between them. In germline, CDR1 is SGHTA, CDR2 FQGNSA. The CDR3, as DNA: TGTGCCAGCAGCTTAGCTGGGACCCACAATGAGCAGTACTTC. This encodes CASSLAGTHNEQYF. Full variable domain (remainder filled in from reference TRBV7-2 and TRBJ2-7): GAGVSQSPSNKVTEKGKDVELRCDPISGHTALYWYRQSLGQGLEFLIYFQGNSAPDKSGLPSDRFSAERTGGSVSTLTIQRTQQEDSAVYLCASSLAGTHNEQYFGPGTRLTVT.

This chain uses TRBV19 with TRBJ1-4, with unresolved D. There are 16 residues in the CDR3. The germline CDR1 and CDR2 sequences are LNHDA and SQIVND (reference sequence). V was trimmed by 6 bases and J by 2 bases, leaving 16 bases between them. The CDR3 loop is CASRPSSGGTNEKLFF. The CDR3 DNA reads as TGTGCCAGTAGGCCCTCTTCGGGAGGGACTAATGAAAAACTGTTTTTT.